The sequence of this T cell receptor (beta chain) was determined in a study of memory CD4+ T cells and cytomegalovirus serostatus. The assay was immunoSEQ multiplex PCR, and TCRdb's table has in-frame clones only and misses some. The data hold about 50,000 clones, with 70% to 85% observed a single time. Germline V lookup: CDR1 SGHRS, CDR2 YFSETQ. The CDR3 length is 14 residues. V gave up 4 bases and J gave up 6 bases, with 14 bases separating them. On this clone itself: Its target is unknown.

Overall study results and limits: CMV serostatus prediction reached median AUC around 0.94, or 0.89 with US-trained model.

Single viable CD3+CD4+CD8-CD45RO+ cells were sorted as the memory CD4+ T cells. This rearrangement joins TRBV5-1 to TRBJ1-3; no clear D gene. Sequencing was carried out using memory CD4+ T cells from blood. This receptor was identified in an adult in good health and CMV-seronegative. CDR3 sequence (DNA): TGCGCCAGCAGCCCTGGAACAGCCCTAAACACCATATATTTT. Protein sequence: CASSPGTALNTIYF.